The 21 T cell receptor beta chains given below trace back to one sample, sequenced in a study of naive and memory T cell subsets. Both TRBC1 and TRBC2 were covered by a beta constant-region primer of two equimolar oligonucleotides. Nested alpha and beta constant-region primers with the SP2 primer drove four PCR rounds on ligated cDNA. TCRdb re-derived calls from the UMI-ligation and nested PCR reads in MiXCR, one entry per CDR3 protein. The repertoire holds some 82,000 distinct CDR3 sequences, with about 11% as singletons. Antigens of these TCRs are unknown. Study-level results: Especially in CD8 cells, naive repertoires contained a few larger clonotypes, possibly CD45RA-re-expressing memory cells.

What was sequenced was naive CD4+ T cells from blood. Source of these receptors: a human donor in good health.

There are a few counts of this clonotype. The chain recombines TRBV20-1 with TRBJ1-5; 7 bases line up with TRBD1. Losses at the gene ends were 0 bases for V and 6 bases for J; bases not matched to a gene: 2. The CDR3 loop spans 13 amino acids. Per germline, CDR1 DFQATT and CDR2 SNEGSKA (reference sequence). The CDR3 protein is CSARETGVQPQHF. The CDR3 region has the DNA TGCAGTGCTAGAGAAACAGGGGTTCAGCCCCAGCATTTT.

The V call is TRBV2, the J call TRBJ2-3; tentatively, D is TRBD1 (6 bases). The CDR3 is made up of 15 amino acids. Germline-derived CDR1 and CDR2 are SNHLY and FYNNEI. V dropped 8 bases and J dropped 2 bases, with 17 bases sitting between them. In DNA form, the CDR3 reads TGTGCCAGCCGCTCCCAAGGACAGAACACAGATACGCAGTATTTT. This codes for CASRSQGQNTDTQYF.

CDR3 DNA sequence: TGTGCCAGCAGTTACAGCTGGGAGCAGTACTTC. Amino acids: CASSYSWEQYF. The V and J genes are TRBV6-2 or TRBV6-3 and TRBJ2-7; D uncertain. CDR1 is MNHEY, CDR2 SVGEGT, per germline. V lost 2 bases and J lost 7, with 6 bases in between. The CDR3 sequence is 11 residues long.

This chain connects TRBV7-2 to TRBJ2-5, with D perhaps TRBD1 (7 bases). The CDR3 runs 14 residues. The germline CDR1 and CDR2 sequences are SGHTA and FQGNSA. Trimming removed 1 base from V and 6 bases from J, with 12 bases in between. CDR3 amino acids: CASSLDPGGQTQYF. The CDR3 DNA sequence: TGTGCCAGCAGCTTAGATCCAGGGGGGCAGACCCAGTACTTC.

This clonotype was observed at least ten times. This chain links TRBV27 with TRBJ2-3; 7 bases are shared with TRBD2. CDR3 length equals 18 residues. V lost 0 bases to trimming and J lost 2 bases; unmatched junction nucleotides: 11. Germline assignment: CDR1 MNHEY and CDR2 SMNVEV (reference sequence). CDR3 sequence reads: CASSLSKVVGGTTDTQYF. CDR3 nucleotides: TGTGCCAGCAGTTTATCCAAAGTAGTCGGGGGGACCACAGATACGCAGTATTTT.

The table lists this clonotype with a few counts. As DNA, the CDR3 is TGTGCCAGCAGCCCACAGGGTGGTGAGACCCAGTACTTC. Encoded protein: CASSPQGGETQYF. This chain joins TRBV7-3 and TRBJ2-5; D is perhaps TRBD1 (6 bases). Looked up from germline, CDR1 is SGHTA and CDR2 is FQGTGA. V shed 5 bases and J shed 5 bases, with 12 bases lying between them. The CDR3 consists of 13 residues.

This clonotype was detected a few times. This chain links TRBV27 with TRBJ1-5; unclear D gene. The CDR3 runs 14 residues. CDR1 and CDR2 (germline): MNHEY, SMNVEV (reference sequence). V was clipped by 6 bases and J by 0 bases, with 9 bases between them. The CDR3 here is CASRVYGSNQPQHF. CDR3 sequence (DNA): TGTGCCAGCAGGGTGTACGGTAGCAATCAGCCCCAGCATTTT.

The chain uses TRBV12-3 or TRBV12-4 and TRBJ2-1; TRBD1 aligns across 10 bases. CDR3 length: 17 residues. Germline trimming cut 5 bases from V and 6 bases from J; bases unmatched to any gene: 13. CDR3 nucleotide sequence: TGTGCCAGCAGTCTTAGCGGGTACGGGACAGGGGTCAATGAGCAGTTCTTC. As protein: CASSLSGYGTGVNEQFF.

This chain joins TRBV7-2 and TRBJ2-7, with a tentative D call TRBD1 (6 bases). This CDR3 is built from 16 residues. CDR1 SGHTA and CDR2 FQGNSA come from the germline V gene. Trimming cost V 4 bases and J 2 bases, with 18 bases left between them. In nucleotides, the CDR3 is TGTGCCAGCAGCTCATGGGGGACAACACGAACCTACGAGCAGTACTTC. It is translated as CASSSWGTTRTYEQYF. The whole variable domain, remainder taken from reference TRBV7-2 and TRBJ2-7, is GAGVSQSPSNKVTEKGKDVELRCDPISGHTALYWYRQSLGQGLEFLIYFQGNSAPDKSGLPSDRFSAERTGGSVSTLTIQRTQQEDSAVYLCASSSWGTTRTYEQYFGPGTRLTVT.

To note about this clonotype: This may come from a read error, since a much larger clone is one base off. The rearrangement joins TRBV7-9 to TRBJ2-1; the D gene is possibly TRBD2 (6 bases). Germline CDR1 reads SEHNR; CDR2 reads FQNEAQ (reference sequence). V shed 10 bases and J shed 6 bases, with 19 bases lying between them. There are 14 residues in the CDR3. Written as DNA, the CDR3 is TGTGCCAACAGAGATCGGGAGACCTTCAATGAGCAGTTCTTC. Protein product: CANRDRETFNEQFF.

This clonotype was counted between two and nine times. The gene calls are TRBV28 and TRBJ2-3, with 8 bases fitting TRBD1. CDR1 and CDR2 from the germline V gene are MDHEN and SYDVKM. The V gene end was trimmed by 6 bases and the J gene end by 4 bases; junction bases not matched to a gene: 6. The CDR3 has 14 amino acids. The CDR3 loop is CASRAGGAADTQYF. The CDR3 DNA sequence: TGTGCCAGCAGGGCAGGGGGCGCGGCAGATACGCAGTATTTT.

This clonotype was found many times. The chain has TRBV10-3 and TRBJ1-6; D perhaps matches TRBD1 (5 bases). The V gene lost 4 bases and the J gene lost 7 bases, with 14 bases spanning the gap. Germline V gene data show CDR1 as ENHRY and CDR2 as SYGVKD. The CDR3 is made up of 15 amino acids. In DNA form, the CDR3 reads TGTGCCATCAGTGGGTCAGGACAAGGAAATTCACCCCTCCACTTT. As protein: CAISGSGQGNSPLHF.

This chain links TRBV20-1 with TRBJ2-1; possibly TRBD1 or TRBD2 for D (6 bases each). The CDR3 loop spans 12 amino acids. Trimming shortened V by 7 bases and J by 10 bases, and 17 bases separated the two germline ends. Germline V gene lookup returns CDR1 DFQATT and CDR2 SNEGSKA (reference sequence). The CDR3 protein is CSGGARGNEQFF. CDR3 DNA sequence: TGCAGTGGGGGGGCTAGAGGAAACGAGCAGTTCTTC.

This clonotype has only a few counts. The chain couples TRBV6-2 or TRBV6-3 to TRBJ1-5; D not resolved. The CDR3 runs 18 residues. Trimming stripped 2 bases from V and 2 bases from J, with 19 bases between. Germline values: CDR1 MNHEY, CDR2 SVGEGT. CDR3 bases: TGTGCCAGCAGTTACACCCGACCGTCTTCTTTTGGCAATCAGCCCCAGCATTTT. It translates to CASSYTRPSSFGNQPQHF.

At least ten counts were recorded for this clonotype. V usage is TRBV5-6 and J usage is TRBJ2-5, with a weak D call TRBD1 (6 bases). V lost 3 bases, J lost 0 bases, and 9 bases lay in between. The germline V gene has CDR1 SGHDT and CDR2 YYEEEE. CDR3 length equals 14 residues. The CDR3 DNA follows: TGTGCCAGCAGCTGGGGGCCTGACCAAGAGACCCAGTACTTC. Translation: CASSWGPDQETQYF.

V is TRBV29-1 and J is TRBJ1-2; maybe TRBD1 (5 bases). Trimming removed 5 bases from V and 2 bases from J, with 12 bases in between. Germline V CDR1 and CDR2: SQVTM, ANQGSEA. CDR3 length: 13 residues. CDR3 nucleotides: TGCAGCGTTCGACCGGGGGGGAACTATGGCTACACCTTC. It specifies CSVRPGGNYGYTF.

This clonotype was found a few times. The chain uses TRBV2 and TRBJ2-1, with a possible D match to TRBD2 (6 bases). This CDR3 comprises 18 residues. The germline V and J ends were trimmed by 10 bases and 6 bases, with 31 bases remaining between them. CDR1 is SNHLY, CDR2 FYNNEI, per germline. This CDR3 is CAIRRGGDRTPGTNEQFF. For the CDR3, the DNA is TGTGCCATACGCCGGGGCGGGGACCGAACTCCGGGAACCAATGAGCAGTTCTTC.

This sequence joins TRBV20-1 and TRBJ2-7; 10 nucleotides align to TRBD2. CDR3 size: 16 residues. CDR1 DFQATT and CDR2 SNEGSKA come from the germline V gene (reference sequence). For the CDR3, the DNA is TGCAGCGGACGTCCAAGCGGGGGGGGTTCCTCCTACGAGCAGTACTTC. Amino acids: CSGRPSGGGSSYEQYF.

This clonotype was found a few times. The genes are TRBV4-2 and TRBJ1-5; the match to TRBD1 covers 7 bases. The germline V gene encodes CDR1 LGHNA and CDR2 YNFKEQ. The CDR3 is made up of 14 amino acids. Germline trimming cut 3 bases from V and 4 bases from J; bases unmatched to any gene: 3. The CDR3 reads CASSQDRSNQPQHF. CDR3 DNA sequence: TGTGCCAGCAGCCAGGACAGGAGTAATCAGCCCCAGCATTTT.

This clonotype appeared a few times. This chain links TRBV20-1 with TRBJ2-7; 8 bases map to TRBD2. The V gene end was trimmed by 2 bases and the J gene end by 2 bases; junction bases not matched to a gene: 5. The CDR3 extends over 14 amino acids. Germline CDR1 DFQATT, CDR2 SNEGSKA (reference sequence). For the CDR3, the DNA is TGCAGTGCTAGAAAATTAGCGGGAACCTACGAGCAGTACTTC. It codes for CSARKLAGTYEQYF.

The V gene is TRBV14, the J gene TRBJ2-1, with D tentatively TRBD1 (6 bases). This CDR3 has 14 amino acids. CDR1 is SGHDN and CDR2 is FVKESK in the germline V gene. Trimming removed 0 bases from V and 12 bases from J, with 15 bases in between. DNA of the CDR3: TGTGCCAGCAGCCAAGACCCCACAGGGACACCGCAGTTCTTC. Its translation is CASSQDPTGTPQFF.